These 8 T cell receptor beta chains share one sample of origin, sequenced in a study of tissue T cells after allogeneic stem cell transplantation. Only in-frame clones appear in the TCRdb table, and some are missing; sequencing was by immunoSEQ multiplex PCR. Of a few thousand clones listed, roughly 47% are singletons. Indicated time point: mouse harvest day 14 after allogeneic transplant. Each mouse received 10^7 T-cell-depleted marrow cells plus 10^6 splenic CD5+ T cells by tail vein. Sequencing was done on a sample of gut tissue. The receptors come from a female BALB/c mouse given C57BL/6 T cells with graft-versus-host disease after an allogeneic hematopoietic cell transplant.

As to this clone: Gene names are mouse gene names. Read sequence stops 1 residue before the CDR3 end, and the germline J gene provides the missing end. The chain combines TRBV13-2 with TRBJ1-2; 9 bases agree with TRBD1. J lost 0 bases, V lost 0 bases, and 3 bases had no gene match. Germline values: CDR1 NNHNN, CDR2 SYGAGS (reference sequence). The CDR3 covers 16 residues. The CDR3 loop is CASGDADRGANSDYTF. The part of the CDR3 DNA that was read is TGTGCCAGCGGTGATGCAGACAGGGGGGCAAACTCCGACTACACC.

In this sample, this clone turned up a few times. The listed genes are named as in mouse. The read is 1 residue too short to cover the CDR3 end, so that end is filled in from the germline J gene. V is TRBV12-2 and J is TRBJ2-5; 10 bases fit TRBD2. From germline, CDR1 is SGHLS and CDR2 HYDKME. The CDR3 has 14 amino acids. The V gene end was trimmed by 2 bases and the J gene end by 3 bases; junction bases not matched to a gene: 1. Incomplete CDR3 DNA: TGTGCCAGCTCTCGGACTGGGGGTCAAGACACCCAGTAC. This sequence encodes CASSRTGGQDTQY. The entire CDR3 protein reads CASSRTGGQDTQYF.

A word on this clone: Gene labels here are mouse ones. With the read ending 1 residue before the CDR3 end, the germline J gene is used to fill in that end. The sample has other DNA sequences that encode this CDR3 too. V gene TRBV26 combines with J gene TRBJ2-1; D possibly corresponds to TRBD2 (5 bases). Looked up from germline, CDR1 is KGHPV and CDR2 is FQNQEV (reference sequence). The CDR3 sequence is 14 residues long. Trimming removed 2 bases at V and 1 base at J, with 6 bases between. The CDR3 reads CASSLLGNYAEQFF. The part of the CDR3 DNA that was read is TGTGCCAGCAGTCTGCTGGGAAACTATGCTGAGCAGTTC.

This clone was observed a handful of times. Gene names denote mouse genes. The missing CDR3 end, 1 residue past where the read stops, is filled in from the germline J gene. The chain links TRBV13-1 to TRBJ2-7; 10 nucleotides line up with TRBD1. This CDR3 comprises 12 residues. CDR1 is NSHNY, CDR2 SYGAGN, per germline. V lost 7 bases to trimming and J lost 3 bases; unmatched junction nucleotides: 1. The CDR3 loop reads CASRTGGYEQYF. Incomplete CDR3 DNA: TGTGCCAGCCGGACAGGGGGCTATGAACAGTAC.

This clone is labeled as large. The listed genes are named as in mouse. Partial CDR3 DNA: TGTGCCAGCCGGACAGCAAACTCCGACTACACC. This encodes CASRTANSDYT. The whole CDR3 region reads CASRTANSDYTF. The gene calls are TRBV26 and TRBJ1-2, with D possibly being TRBD1 (6 bases). The read terminates 1 residue before the CDR3 end, so the remaining end is supplied by the germline J gene. Trimming stripped 8 bases from V and 0 bases from J, with 7 bases between. The CDR3 consists of 12 residues. From germline, CDR1 is KGHPV and CDR2 FQNQEV (reference sequence).

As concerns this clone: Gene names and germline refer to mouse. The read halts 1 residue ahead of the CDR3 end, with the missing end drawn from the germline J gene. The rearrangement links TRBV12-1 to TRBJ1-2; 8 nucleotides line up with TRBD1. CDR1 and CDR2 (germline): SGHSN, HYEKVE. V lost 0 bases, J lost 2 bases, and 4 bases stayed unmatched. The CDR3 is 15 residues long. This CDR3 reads CASSLLPGGNSDYTF. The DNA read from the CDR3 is TGTGCCAGCTCTCTCTTGCCAGGGGGCAACTCCGACTACACC.

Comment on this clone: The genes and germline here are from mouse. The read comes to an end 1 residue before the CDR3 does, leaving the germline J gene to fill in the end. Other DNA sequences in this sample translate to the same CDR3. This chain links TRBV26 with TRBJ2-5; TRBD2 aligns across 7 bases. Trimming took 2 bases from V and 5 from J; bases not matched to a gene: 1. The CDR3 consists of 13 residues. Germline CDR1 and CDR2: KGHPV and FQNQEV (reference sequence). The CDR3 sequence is CASSLPGGDTQYF. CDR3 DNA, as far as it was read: TGTGCCAGCAGTCTGCCTGGGGGAGACACCCAGTAC.

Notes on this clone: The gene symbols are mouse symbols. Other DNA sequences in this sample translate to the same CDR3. The CDR3: CASSLDWSYEQYF. Incomplete CDR3 DNA: TGTGCCAGCAGTCTGGACTGGAGCTATGAACAGTAC. The V gene is TRBV26, the J gene TRBJ2-7; D may be TRBD2 (6 bases). The read comes to an end 1 residue before the CDR3 does, leaving the germline J gene to fill in the end. Germline loops: CDR1 KGHPV, CDR2 FQNQEV (reference sequence). Trimming stripped 2 bases from V and 3 bases from J, with 8 bases between. The CDR3 consists of 13 residues.